The 14 T cell receptor beta chains in this list originate from one sample, sequenced in a study of T cells in Graves' hyperthyroidism and ophthalmopathy. TCR beta CDR3 regions were amplified from RNA transcripts. First-round RT-PCR with HTBI primers amplified the TCR CDR3 region. TCRdb independently ran MiXCR on the multiplex PCR reads; one entry per CDR3 protein. The table records fewer than 200,000 distinct CDR3 sequences, about a sixth of them present only once. Material: blood. These receptors all stem from a woman aged 45-65 years with Graves' hyperthyroidism.

The chain links TRBV7-9 to TRBJ2-6; D is uncertain. In germline, CDR1 is SEHNR, CDR2 FQNEAQ (reference sequence). The CDR3 spans 15 residues. Trimming took off 1 base at V and 4 bases at J, with 8 bases between the two ends. CDR3 amino acids: CASSLVEVGANVLTF. The CDR3 DNA follows: TGTGCCAGCAGCTTAGTAGAGGTCGGGGCCAACGTCCTGACTTTC.

This chain connects TRBV20-1 to TRBJ2-3, with 12 positions matching TRBD1. The CDR3 consists of 16 residues. The germline V gene encodes CDR1 DFQATT and CDR2 SNEGSKA (reference sequence). With V trimmed by 6 bases and J by 4 bases, 11 bases remained unmatched. The CDR3 spells CSAGEPGQGAADTQYF. The CDR3 bases are TGCAGTGCGGGCGAACCGGGACAGGGGGCTGCAGATACGCAGTATTTT.

This clonotype was seen many times. V is TRBV5-1 and J is TRBJ2-5; 8 nucleotides match TRBD1. CDR1 SGHRS and CDR2 YFSETQ come from the germline V gene. V trimming: 2 bases; J trimming: 5 bases; junction bases outside the gene matches: 11. The CDR3 spans 16 residues. The CDR3 DNA is TGCGCCAGCAGCTTCGACGGACAGGGCGTGATGGAGACCCAGTACTTC. It yields the protein CASSFDGQGVMETQYF.

This clonotype has ten or more counts. The chain carries TRBV7-2 and TRBJ1-1, with a tentative D call TRBD1 (5 bases). V was clipped by 6 bases and J by 7 bases, with 18 bases between them. The CDR3 runs 14 residues. Germline CDR1 reads SGHTA; CDR2 reads FQGNSA. The CDR3 DNA is TGTGCCAGCAGACTAGGGGCAGATTCGTTTGAAGCTTTCTTT. Translation gives CASRLGADSFEAFF. Using reference TRBV7-2 and TRBJ1-1 for the parts outside the CDR3, the full variable domain is GAGVSQSPSNKVTEKGKDVELRCDPISGHTALYWYRQSLGQGLEFLIYFQGNSAPDKSGLPSDRFSAERTGGSVSTLTIQRTQQEDSAVYLCASRLGADSFEAFFGQGTRLTVV.

This clonotype was picked up many times. This sequence joins TRBV20-1 and TRBJ2-7; D is unresolved. CDR1 is DFQATT, CDR2 SNEGSKA, per germline (reference sequence). The CDR3 consists of 14 residues. V lost 3 bases to trimming and J lost 2 bases, with 14 bases between them. The CDR3 region has the DNA TGCAGTGCTAGCAGCCCCACGATCCCCTACGAGCAGTACTTC. This codes for CSASSPTIPYEQYF.

Worth noting for this clonotype: A clone one base away is much larger, so this may be a read error. The chain links TRBV27 to TRBJ2-5; tentative D call: TRBD1 (5 bases). In germline, CDR1 is MNHEY, CDR2 SMNVEV (reference sequence). The CDR3 totals 14 residues. CDR3 bases: TGTACCAGCAGTCCTGGGGCCGGGCATGAGACCCAGTACTTC. It specifies CTSSPGAGHETQYF.

Many counts were recorded for this clonotype. This chain joins TRBV11-2 and TRBJ2-2; D is unresolved. V was clipped by 5 bases and J by 3 bases, with 13 bases between them. Germline V gene sequence: CDR1 SGHAT, CDR2 FQNNGV. CDR3 size: 15 residues. CDR3 loop: CASSPPGTYTGELFF. The CDR3 coding sequence is TGTGCCAGCAGCCCCCCTGGCACCTACACCGGGGAGCTGTTTTTT.

This clonotype was seen ten or more times. The rearrangement links TRBV6-6 to TRBJ1-2; D is ambiguous. The CDR3 contains 18 residues. Trimming pared 0 bases from V and 3 bases from J, leaving 20 bases between. The germline V gene encodes CDR1 MNHNY and CDR2 SVGAGI (reference sequence). The CDR3 region has the DNA TGTGCCAGCAGTTACTCGATCGTGAGGGAGGCCCGTTACTATGGCTACACCTTC. Its translation: CASSYSIVREARYYGYTF.

The chain combines TRBV4-2 with TRBJ2-1; TRBD2 might be the D (6 bases). V was cut by 5 bases and J by 6 bases, with 29 bases left in between. The germline CDR1 and CDR2 sequences are LGHNA and YNFKEQ. The CDR3 length is 19 residues. The CDR3 DNA is TGTGCCAGCAGCAATAGAACCGGGGGTTTCAGGGTAAGCCCCAATGAGCAGTTCTTC. Encoded protein: CASSNRTGGFRVSPNEQFF.

This chain connects TRBV28 to TRBJ1-6, with TRBD1 identical over 10 bases. The J segment lost 8 bases and the V segment lost 7 bases, leaving 8 bases of the junction unmatched. The CDR3 loop spans 15 amino acids. Germline loops: CDR1 MDHEN, CDR2 SYDVKM. The CDR3 region is CASKRPGTGDSPLHF. The CDR3 coding sequence is TGTGCCAGCAAACGTCCCGGGACAGGGGATTCACCCCTCCACTTT.

This clonotype has at least ten counts. V is TRBV28 and J is TRBJ1-5, with TRBD1 identical over 8 bases. CDR1 is MDHEN and CDR2 is SYDVKM in the germline V gene. The CDR3 loop spans 22 amino acids. The V gene end was trimmed by 1 base and the J gene end by 1 base; junction bases not matched to a gene: 21. CDR3 bases: TGTGCCAGCAGTTTATTTCTCGAAGATGGACAGGGAGGGGGCATGAGCAATCAGCCCCAGCATTTT. This gives the protein CASSLFLEDGQGGGMSNQPQHF.

This clonotype was found many times. This chain uses TRBV6-2 or TRBV6-3 with TRBJ1-5; D may be TRBD1 (6 bases). The CDR3 runs 15 residues. Trimming removed 4 bases from V and 3 bases from J, with 13 bases in between. CDR1 MNHEY and CDR2 SVGEGT come from the germline V gene. CDR3 region: CASSFLTGFNQPQHF. The CDR3 nucleotides are TGTGCCAGCAGTTTTCTTACAGGGTTCAATCAGCCCCAGCATTTT.

This clonotype was counted ten times or more. The CDR3 loop reads CASSPPVATEAFF. CDR3 coding DNA: TGTGCCAGCAGTCCCCCGGTGGCCACTGAAGCTTTCTTT. V usage is TRBV12-3 or TRBV12-4 and J usage is TRBJ1-1, with D unresolved. The V gene lost 5 bases and the J gene lost 4 bases, with 11 bases spanning the gap. The CDR3 extends over 13 amino acids.

This clonotype came up a few times. The gene calls are TRBV5-1 and TRBJ1-2, with D unclear. The CDR3 runs to 15 residues. V was pared by 0 bases and J by 5 bases, with 14 bases between. CDR1 and CDR2 from the germline V gene are SGHRS and YFSETQ. CDR3 in amino acids: CASSLGAGRPYGYTF. The CDR3 coding sequence is TGCGCCAGCAGCTTGGGGGCAGGCCGCCCTTATGGCTACACCTTC.